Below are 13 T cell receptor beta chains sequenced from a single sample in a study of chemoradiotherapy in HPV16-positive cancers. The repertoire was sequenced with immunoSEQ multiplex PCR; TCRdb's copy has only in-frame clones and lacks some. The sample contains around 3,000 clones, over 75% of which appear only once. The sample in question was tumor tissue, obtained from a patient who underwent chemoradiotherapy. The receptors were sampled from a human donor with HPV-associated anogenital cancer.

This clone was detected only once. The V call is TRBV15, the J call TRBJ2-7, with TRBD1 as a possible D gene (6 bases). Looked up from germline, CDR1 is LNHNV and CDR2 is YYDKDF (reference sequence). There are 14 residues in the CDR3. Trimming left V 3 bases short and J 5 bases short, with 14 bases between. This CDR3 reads CATSSDRRLNEQYF. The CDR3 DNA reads TGTGCCACCAGCAGCGACAGGAGGTTAAACGAGCAGTACTTC.

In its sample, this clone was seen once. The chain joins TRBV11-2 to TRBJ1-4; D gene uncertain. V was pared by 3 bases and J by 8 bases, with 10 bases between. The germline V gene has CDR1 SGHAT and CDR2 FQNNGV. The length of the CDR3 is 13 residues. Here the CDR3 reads CASSLGVREKLFF. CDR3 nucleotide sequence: TGTGCCAGCAGCTTGGGTGTAAGGGAAAAACTGTTTTTT.

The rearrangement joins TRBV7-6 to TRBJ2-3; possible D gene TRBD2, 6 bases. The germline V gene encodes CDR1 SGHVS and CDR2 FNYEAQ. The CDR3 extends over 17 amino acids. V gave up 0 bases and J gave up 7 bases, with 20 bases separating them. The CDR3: CASSLALFETGDHTQYF. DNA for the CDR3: TGTGCCAGCAGCTTAGCCCTCTTCGAAACGGGGGACCATACGCAGTATTTT.

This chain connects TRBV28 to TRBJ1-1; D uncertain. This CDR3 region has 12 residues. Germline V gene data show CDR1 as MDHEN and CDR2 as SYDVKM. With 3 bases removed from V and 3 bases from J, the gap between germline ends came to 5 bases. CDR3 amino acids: CASSFRDTEAFF. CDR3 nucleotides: TGTGCCAGCAGTTTTCGCGACACTGAAGCTTTCTTT. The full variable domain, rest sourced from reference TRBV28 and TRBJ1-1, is DVKVTQSSRYLVKRTGEKVFLECVQDMDHENMFWYRQDPGLGLRLIYFSYDVKMKEKGDIPEGYSVSREKKERFSLILESASTNQTSMYLCASSFRDTEAFFGQGTRLTVV.

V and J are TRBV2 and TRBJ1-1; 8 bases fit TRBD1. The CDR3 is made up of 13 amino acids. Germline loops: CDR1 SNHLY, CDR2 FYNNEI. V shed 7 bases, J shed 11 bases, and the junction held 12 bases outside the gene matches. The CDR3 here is CASIDRGRGRAFF. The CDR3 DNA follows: TGTGCCAGCATCGACAGGGGTCGGGGTCGGGCTTTCTTT.

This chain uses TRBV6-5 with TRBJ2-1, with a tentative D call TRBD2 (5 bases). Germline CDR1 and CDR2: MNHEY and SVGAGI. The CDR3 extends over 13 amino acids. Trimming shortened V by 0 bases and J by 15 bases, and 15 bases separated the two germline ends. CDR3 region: CASSYSPELEGFF. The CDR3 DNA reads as TGTGCCAGCAGTTACTCCCCAGAACTCGAGGGGTTCTTC.

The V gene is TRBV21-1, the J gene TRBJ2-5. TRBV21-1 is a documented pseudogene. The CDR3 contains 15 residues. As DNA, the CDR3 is TGTGCCAGCAGGCCTCCTCGGTGGGGGTGGGAGACCCAGTACTTC. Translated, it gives CASRPPRWGWETQYF.

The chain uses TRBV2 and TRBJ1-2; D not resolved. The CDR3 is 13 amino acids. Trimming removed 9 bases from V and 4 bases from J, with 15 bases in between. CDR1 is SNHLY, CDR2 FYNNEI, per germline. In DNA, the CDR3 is TGTGCCAGTAATATAGGCATGGGCTATGGCTACACCTTC. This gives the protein CASNIGMGYGYTF.

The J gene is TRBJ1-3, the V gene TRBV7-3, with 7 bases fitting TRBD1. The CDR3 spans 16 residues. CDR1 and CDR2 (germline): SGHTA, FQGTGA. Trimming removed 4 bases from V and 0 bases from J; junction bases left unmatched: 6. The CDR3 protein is CASSSSGTDSGNTIYF. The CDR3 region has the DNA TGTGCCAGCAGCTCCTCCGGGACAGACTCTGGAAACACCATATATTTT.

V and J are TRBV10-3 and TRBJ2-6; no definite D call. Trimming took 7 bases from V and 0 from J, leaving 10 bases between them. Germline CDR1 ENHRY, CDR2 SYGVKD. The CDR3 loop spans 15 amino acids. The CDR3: CAIKAAHSGANVLTF. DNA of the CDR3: TGTGCCATCAAAGCAGCCCACTCTGGGGCCAACGTCCTGACTTTC.

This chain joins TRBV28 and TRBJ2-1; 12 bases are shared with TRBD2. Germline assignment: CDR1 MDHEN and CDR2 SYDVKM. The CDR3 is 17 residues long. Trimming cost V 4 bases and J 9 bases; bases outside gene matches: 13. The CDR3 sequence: CASSSPQTSGGHGEQFF. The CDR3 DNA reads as TGTGCCAGCAGTTCGCCCCAAACTAGCGGGGGGCACGGTGAGCAGTTCTTC.

The CDR3 spells CASSENLQGGEGYTF. In DNA, the CDR3 is TGTGCCAGCAGTGAAAACCTACAGGGAGGTGAGGGCTACACCTTC. The chain combines TRBV6-1 with TRBJ1-2; D might be TRBD1 (6 bases). The CDR3 runs 15 residues. In germline, CDR1 is MNHNS, CDR2 SASEGT. Trimming shortened V by 2 bases and J by 8 bases, and 18 bases separated the two germline ends.

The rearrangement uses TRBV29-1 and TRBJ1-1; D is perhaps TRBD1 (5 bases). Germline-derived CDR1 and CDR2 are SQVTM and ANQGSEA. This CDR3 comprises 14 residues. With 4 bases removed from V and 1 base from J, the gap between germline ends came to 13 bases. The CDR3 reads CSVGGLGGNTEAFF. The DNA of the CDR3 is TGCAGCGTTGGCGGGCTCGGGGGGAACACTGAAGCTTTCTTT.